This T cell receptor beta chain was found in a study of OX40 agonist ivuxolimab in advanced cancers. Study-level information: Melanoma, hepatocellular carcinoma, head and neck or renal cell cancer occurred in dose-escalation patients. Two patients with cutaneous melanoma and one with hepatocellular carcinoma, three in total, showed partial responses. General study points: Expanded clones belonging to CD8+ T cells outnumbered, on average, those of CD4+.

As to this clone: Its specificity is not known.

Clones were sequenced by immunoSEQ multiplex PCR, and TCRdb holds only the in-frame ones, with some missing. The table includes about 84,000 clones, 80% to 90% detected once. V was shortened by 5 bases and J by 6 bases, with 16 bases between the two germline ends. The CDR3 extends over 14 amino acids. Germline V lookup: CDR1 SNHLY, CDR2 FYNNEI. Sequences were derived from CD4+ or CD8+ T cells sorted from blood, sampled in a trial of the OX40 agonist ivuxolimab. This clonotype originated in an adult with an advanced solid tumor such as melanoma, head and neck, liver or kidney cancer. The chain links TRBV2 to TRBJ1-1; D perhaps matches TRBD1 (5 bases). The CDR3 region has the DNA TGTGCCAGCAGTTACGGACACACCAGGGCTGAAGCTTTCTTT. As protein: CASSYGHTRAEAFF.